The clone carrying this T cell receptor (beta chain) was counted only a few times. Its specificity is not known. From germline, CDR1 is MNHNS and CDR2 SASEGT. V gave up 6 bases and J gave up 0 bases, with 6 bases separating them. The CDR3 length is 14 residues. Time point: late sampling 161 to 241 days after vaccination in a few convalescent patients. The treatment here: roughly 11-day PBMC culture with coronavirus spike peptide pools or control peptides (ViraFEST assay). This specimen belongs to a study of vaccination and CD4 T cells after COVID-19. Researchers used the Oncomine TCR Beta short-read assay to sequence DNA from cultured CD4+ T cells. Each CDR3 protein gets one entry after TCRdb re-called the PCR reads with MiXCR. The sample consists of tens of thousands of distinct CDR3 sequences, 30% to 35% of them appearing once.

The receptor was derived from a human donor who had recovered from COVID-19. J is TRBJ2-6 and V is TRBV6-1; no clear D. Here the sequenced sample was CD4+ T cells from blood, cultured in vitro, taken about 7 months after SARS-CoV-2 vaccination. CDR3 in DNA: TGTGCCAGCAGGCGAGGCTCTGGGGCCAACGTCCTGACTTTC. This translates into CASRRGSGANVLTF.